This TCR beta chain was profiled in a study of metastatic and nonmetastatic thyroid tumors. At the level of the study: Repertoires were compared across blood and tumor or nodule tissue from malignant and benign thyroid patients. General study points: Benign nodules reportedly had significantly lower TCR beta diversity than malignant thyroid tumors in blood and tumor.

Authors' analysis steps: Building a distant-metastasis classifier for papillary thyroid cancer drew on CDR3 differences across clinicopathological groups. TCRdb re-called clones via MiXCR from the PCR reads. The V and J calls were determined by TCRdb, not by the authors. The sample carries just over 30,000 clones, about 20% recorded once. Among the patients, none had received any treatment before thyroid surgery. CDR1 is LGHNA and CDR2 is YNFKEQ in the germline V gene. The V end was cut by 0 bases, the J end by 5 bases, with 16 bases between. The CDR3 runs 16 residues. This clone was seen many times. Its specificity is not known.

The J gene is TRBJ1-1, the V gene TRBV4-2; tentatively, D is TRBD1 (5 bases). What was sequenced was blood. The receptor's source is a female donor with papillary thyroid cancer or a benign thyroid nodule (not recorded which). Some clones in this sample may be carry-over from other donors' samples. The CDR3 is CASSQDRGSGRTEAFF. Here the CDR3 DNA reads TGTGCCAGCAGCCAAGATCGGGGGAGCGGGAGAACTGAAGCTTTCTTT.